The 30 T cell receptor beta chains below were found in one sample sequenced in a study of blood T cell repertoires in COVID-19. Assay used: immunoSEQ multiplex PCR; TCRdb lists only in-frame clones, some missing. The data hold a few hundred thousand clones, with approximately 86% observed a single time. The specimen was peripheral blood. The source is a man aged 35 to 55 who had recovered from COVID-19.

Concerning this clone itself: At one boundary the junction diverges from the germline segment, which might be a read error. The chain combines TRBV7-9 with TRBJ1-4; D remains unclear. Germline CDR1 and CDR2: SEHNR and FQNEAQ (reference sequence). The CDR3 runs 11 residues. CDR3 amino acids: CASSLTLCYHF. The CDR3 DNA reads as TGTGCCAGCAGCTTAACTCTTTGTTATCATTTT. Filled out from reference TRBV7-9 and TRBJ1-4, the complete variable domain reads DTGVSQNPRHKITKRGQNVTFRCDPISEHNRLYWYRQTLGQGPEFLTYFQNEAQLEKSRLLSDRFSAERPKGSFSTLEIQRTEQGDSAMYLCASSLTLCYHFGSGTQLSVL.

The V and J genes are TRBV9 and TRBJ2-1; unclear D gene. This CDR3 is 15 amino acids long. Per germline, CDR1 SGDLS and CDR2 YYNGEE. The V and J ends lost 4 bases and 1 base respectively, with 12 bases between them. CDR3 in amino acids: CASSPGEESYNEQFF. The CDR3 DNA is TGTGCCAGCAGCCCTGGCGAGGAGTCCTACAATGAGCAGTTCTTC. The full variable domain, in which reference TRBV9 and TRBJ2-1 provide the parts outside the CDR3, is DSGVTQTPKHLITATGQRVTLRCSPRSGDLSVYWYQQSLDQGLQFLIQYYNGEERAKGNILERFSAQQFPDLHSELNLSSLELGDSALYFCASSPGEESYNEQFFGPGTRLTVL.

The genes are TRBV7-6 and TRBJ2-1, with a tentative D call TRBD2 (5 bases). Germline values: CDR1 SGHVS, CDR2 FNYEAQ. The CDR3 extends over 15 amino acids. Trimming shortened V by 4 bases and J by 0 bases, and 10 bases separated the two germline ends. CDR3 bases: TGTGCCAGCAGCTCCTTGGGGAGCTCCTACAATGAGCAGTTCTTC. Amino acids: CASSSLGSSYNEQFF.

This clone was seen a handful of times. The chain links TRBV6-2 or TRBV6-3 to TRBJ2-4; TRBD2 agrees at 7 bases. The germline gives CDR1 MNHEY, CDR2 SVGEGT. Trimming took 0 bases from V and 8 from J; bases not matched to a gene: 13. This CDR3 has 17 amino acids. The CDR3 is CASSYSRIRSGEYIQYF. The CDR3 DNA reads as TGTGCCAGCAGTTACTCGAGGATAAGGAGCGGGGAGTACATTCAGTACTTC.

This clone was found once. The chain combines TRBV5-1 with TRBJ2-3; 10 positions agree with TRBD2. V was pared by 2 bases and J by 4 bases, with 4 bases of the junction left unmatched. The CDR3 spans 15 residues. CDR1 and CDR2 from the germline V gene are SGHRS and YFSETQ. The CDR3 bases are TGCGCCAGCAGCTTAAGCGGGGGGGCCTCAGATACGCAGTATTTT. Translation: CASSLSGGASDTQYF. The full variable domain, completed using reference TRBV5-1 and TRBJ2-3, is KAGVTQTPRYLIKTRGQQVTLSCSPISGHRSVSWYQQTPGQGLQFLFEYFSETQRNKGNFPGRFSGRQFSNSRSEMNVSTLELGDSALYLCASSLSGGASDTQYFGPGTRLTVL.

CDR3 sequence reads: CASSYKGGGPNEQFF. For the CDR3, the DNA is TGTGCCAGCAGTTACAAAGGCGGCGGGCCCAATGAGCAGTTCTTC. The J gene is TRBJ2-1, the V gene TRBV6-2 or TRBV6-3, with D tentatively TRBD2 (5 bases). CDR1 and CDR2 from the germline V gene are MNHEY and SVGEGT. V was shortened by 2 bases and J by 6 bases, with 14 bases between the two germline ends. The CDR3 sequence is 15 residues long.

The chain employs TRBV7-9 and TRBJ1-6; D not certain. The length of the CDR3 is 12 residues. From germline, CDR1 is SEHNR and CDR2 FQNEAQ (reference sequence). The V end lost 6 bases, the J end lost 6 bases, and 6 bases lay between the germline ends. CDR3 DNA sequence: TGTGCCAGCAGGGAGGGTAATTCACCCCTCCACTTT. Translating gives CASREGNSPLHF.

The rearrangement links TRBV5-1 to TRBJ1-1, with no clear D. The V end was cut by 4 bases, the J end by 5 bases, with 18 bases between. CDR1 and CDR2 from the germline V gene are SGHRS and YFSETQ. This CDR3 spans 15 amino acids. Written as DNA, the CDR3 is TGCGCCAGCAGCCCACGACCAGGCGCGGGGACTGAAGCTTTCTTT. Its protein product is CASSPRPGAGTEAFF.

The chain is built from TRBV7-6 and TRBJ1-1; D is uncertain. V was clipped by 2 bases and J by 0 bases, with 10 bases between them. The CDR3 runs 15 residues. From germline, CDR1 is SGHVS and CDR2 FNYEAQ. CDR3 bases: TGTGCCAGCAGCTTATTGTCCGGTTTGAACACTGAAGCTTTCTTT. Translation gives CASSLLSGLNTEAFF.

The rearrangement uses TRBV9 and TRBJ1-1, with D possibly being TRBD1 (6 bases). The CDR3 sequence is 14 residues long. V lost 0 bases and J 4 bases, leaving 10 bases between the germline ends. The germline V gene encodes CDR1 SGDLS and CDR2 YYNGEE. CDR3 protein: CASSVGRGFTEAFF. The CDR3 nucleotides are TGTGCCAGCAGCGTAGGCAGGGGATTCACTGAAGCTTTCTTT.

The chain recombines TRBV9 with TRBJ2-7, with a tentative D call TRBD2 (5 bases). CDR3 size: 13 residues. V was trimmed by 0 bases and J by 5 bases, leaving 9 bases between them. CDR1 is SGDLS and CDR2 is YYNGEE in the germline V gene. The CDR3 loop is CASSVGSGNEQYF. CDR3 nucleotide sequence: TGTGCCAGCAGCGTAGGCTCCGGGAACGAGCAGTACTTC.

This rearrangement joins TRBV11-2 to TRBJ1-4; TRBD1 matches 9 bases. The CDR3 contains 17 residues. After removal of 1 base from V and 8 bases from J, the junction contained 11 bases not matched to a gene. Per the germline V gene, CDR1 is SGHAT and CDR2 is FQNNGV. CDR3: CASSLVDRDREGEKLFF. The CDR3 DNA reads as TGTGCCAGCAGCTTAGTCGACCGGGACAGGGAAGGAGAAAAACTGTTTTTT. Combining the CDR3 with reference TRBV11-2 and TRBJ1-4 gives the whole variable domain EAGVAQSPRYKIIEKRQSVAFWCNPISGHATLYWYQQILGQGPKLLIQFQNNGVVDDSQLPKDRFSAERLKGVDSTLKIQPAKLEDSAVYLCASSLVDRDREGEKLFFGSGTQLSVL.

This chain uses TRBV18 with TRBJ2-7, with TRBD1 matching over 11 bases. The junction had 8 bases not matched to a gene; V was cut back by 2 bases and J by 5 bases. This CDR3 contains 16 residues. CDR1 KGHSH and CDR2 LQKENI come from the germline V gene. CDR3 nucleotides: TGTGCCAGCTCACCAAAGGACAGGGGGCCCAACCACGAGCAGTACTTC. Translation gives CASSPKDRGPNHEQYF.

The chain joins TRBV19 to TRBJ1-5; possible D gene TRBD1, 5 bases. The CDR3 is made up of 17 amino acids. Germline V CDR1 and CDR2: LNHDA, SQIVND (reference sequence). With 6 bases removed from V and 2 bases from J, the gap between germline ends came to 20 bases. As DNA, the CDR3 is TGTGCCAGTAGCCTTTGGGGGGTGGCGGTCGGCAATCAGCCCCAGCATTTT. Amino acid sequence: CASSLWGVAVGNQPQHF.

The J gene is TRBJ2-7, the V gene TRBV20-1, with TRBD2 as a possible D gene (5 bases). Between the trimmed V and J ends, which lost 3 bases and 0 bases, there was a span of 9 bases. The CDR3 has 13 amino acids. Germline V gives CDR1 DFQATT, CDR2 SNEGSKA (reference sequence). Here the CDR3 DNA reads TGCAGTGCTAGTCGGGGAACCTCCTACGAGCAGTACTTC. Translation gives CSASRGTSYEQYF.

The rearrangement joins TRBV9 to TRBJ1-4; D not certain. The CDR3 contains 16 residues. V dropped 1 base and J dropped 6 bases, with 16 bases sitting between them. The germline CDR1 and CDR2 sequences are SGDLS and YYNGEE. CDR3 region: CASSVTDGGFYEKLFF. The CDR3 DNA reads TGTGCCAGCAGCGTAACCGATGGCGGGTTCTATGAAAAACTGTTTTTT.

This chain joins TRBV5-4 and TRBJ2-7; 7 bases line up with TRBD2. CDR1 SGHNT and CDR2 YYREEE come from the germline V gene (reference sequence). The V and J ends lost 6 bases and 2 bases, in that order; junction bases with no gene match: 8. The length of the CDR3 is 14 residues. DNA for the CDR3: TGTGCCAGCACCGTGGACCGGGGGGCCTACGAGCAGTACTTC. It is translated as CASTVDRGAYEQYF.

The chain uses TRBV5-1 and TRBJ2-5; 10 bases are a match to TRBD2. V dropped 1 base and J dropped 5; count of bases not matched to a gene: 5. Germline CDR1 reads SGHRS; CDR2 reads YFSETQ. The CDR3 runs 15 residues. This CDR3 is CASSLQRGGLETQYF. In nucleotides, the CDR3 is TGCGCCAGCAGCTTGCAGCGGGGGGGGCTGGAGACCCAGTACTTC.

The chain joins TRBV29-1 to TRBJ2-5; 9 bases line up with TRBD1. This CDR3 region has 13 residues. CDR1 and CDR2 from the germline V gene are SQVTM and ANQGSEA. Trimming removed 6 bases from V and 5 bases from J; junction bases left unmatched: 7. The DNA for the CDR3 is TGCAGCGTAGACAGGGGGTCGGGTGAGACCCAGTACTTC. Translating it yields CSVDRGSGETQYF.

In the case of this clone: This sample also contains other DNA sequences that code for the same CDR3. The chain is built from TRBV7-9 and TRBJ2-5, with 7 bases matching TRBD1. This CDR3 has 14 residues. CDR1 SEHNR and CDR2 FQNEAQ come from the germline V gene (reference sequence). V shed 1 base, J shed 4 bases, and the junction held 3 bases outside the gene matches. The CDR3 nucleotides are TGTGCCAGCAGCTTAGACAGGGGTCGAGAGACCCAGTACTTC. Translating gives CASSLDRGRETQYF.

This chain uses TRBV6-5 with TRBJ2-2; possibly TRBD1 for D (6 bases). Germline-derived CDR1 and CDR2 are MNHEY and SVGAGI. The germline V and J ends were trimmed by 8 bases and 5 bases, with 12 bases remaining between them. CDR3 length: 13 residues. CDR3 residues: CASSEGETGELFF. CDR3 sequence (DNA): TGTGCCAGCTCCGAGGGGGAAACCGGGGAGCTGTTTTTT.

This rearrangement joins TRBV27 to TRBJ2-7, with TRBD2 matching over 13 bases. CDR3 length equals 16 residues. J was trimmed by 5 bases and V by 4 bases; bases with no gene match: 8. CDR1 is MNHEY and CDR2 is SMNVEV in the germline V gene (reference sequence). This chain's CDR3 is CASSWTSGRGIHEQYF. The CDR3 DNA reads TGTGCCAGCAGTTGGACTAGCGGGAGAGGAATACACGAGCAGTACTTC.

The chain is built from TRBV11-2 and TRBJ1-1, with 8 bases fitting TRBD1. CDR3 size: 14 residues. Germline assignment: CDR1 SGHAT and CDR2 FQNNGV. V lost 4 bases to trimming and J lost 5 bases; unmatched junction nucleotides: 6. CDR3 in amino acids: CASSYRTGWTEAFF. CDR3 DNA sequence: TGTGCCAGCAGCTACAGGACAGGGTGGACTGAAGCTTTCTTT.

The chain carries TRBV29-1 and TRBJ2-5; perhaps TRBD1 as D (8 bases). Germline CDR1 and CDR2: SQVTM and ANQGSEA. The CDR3 spans 12 residues. With 5 bases removed from V and 4 bases from J, the gap between germline ends came to 11 bases. Here the CDR3 reads CSVHRGGETQYF. CDR3 nucleotides: TGCAGCGTTCACAGGGGGGGAGAGACCCAGTACTTC.

The chain is built from TRBV27 and TRBJ2-1; 13 bases are a match to TRBD2. The trim removed 4 bases at V and 1 base at J, leaving 4 bases unmatched. The CDR3 totals 17 residues. Germline V gene data show CDR1 as MNHEY and CDR2 as SMNVEV (reference sequence). This CDR3 reads CASSSQLAGGSYNEQFF. CDR3 DNA sequence: TGTGCCAGCAGTTCCCAACTAGCGGGAGGGTCCTACAATGAGCAGTTCTTC.

V gene TRBV7-2 combines with J gene TRBJ1-3; 8 bases are shared with TRBD1. This CDR3 is built from 13 residues. V shed 3 bases and J 8 bases; nucleotides not matched to a gene: 3. Germline CDR1 SGHTA, CDR2 FQGNSA. CDR3 nucleotides: TGTGCCAGCAGCTTCGGACAGGGACACACCATATATTTT. Its translation is CASSFGQGHTIYF. Full variable domain (missing parts from reference TRBV7-2 and TRBJ1-3): GAGVSQSPSNKVTEKGKDVELRCDPISGHTALYWYRQSLGQGLEFLIYFQGNSAPDKSGLPSDRFSAERTGGSVSTLTIQRTQQEDSAVYLCASSFGQGHTIYFGEGSWLTVV.

This clone was recorded only once. The chain links TRBV23-1 to TRBJ2-7; maybe TRBD1 (5 bases). Being an ORF, TRBV23-1 has a function that is uncertain. The CDR3 spans 14 residues. Trimming left V 2 bases short and J 5 bases short, with 13 bases between. The CDR3 DNA sequence: TGCGCCAGCAGTCAAGCCCCAGGGTTTGACGAGCAGTACTTC. Residues: CASSQAPGFDEQYF.

This clone has just a few counts. The chain is built from TRBV27 and TRBJ1-1; D is ambiguous. The CDR3 runs 17 residues. V was cut by 0 bases and J by 5 bases, with 19 bases left in between. Germline V gene data show CDR1 as MNHEY and CDR2 as SMNVEV (reference sequence). The CDR3 spells CASSLSGRVWSGTEAFF. DNA of the CDR3: TGTGCCAGCAGTTTATCGGGTAGGGTTTGGTCGGGGACTGAAGCTTTCTTT.

V usage is TRBV5-1 and J usage is TRBJ2-7; tentative D call: TRBD1 (7 bases). The CDR3 has 15 residues. CDR1 and CDR2 (germline): SGHRS, YFSETQ. V gave up 1 base and J gave up 3 bases, with 14 bases separating them. The chain's CDR3 is CASSLFRGALYEQYF. The CDR3 DNA reads TGCGCCAGCAGCTTGTTCAGGGGGGCTCTCTACGAGCAGTACTTC.

The V and J genes are TRBV7-9 and TRBJ1-5; D is possibly TRBD1 (5 bases). Germline V gene data show CDR1 as SEHNR and CDR2 as FQNEAQ (reference sequence). V was clipped by 5 bases and J by 7 bases, with 12 bases between them. The CDR3 has 13 amino acids. This CDR3 reads CASSLPGVQPQHF. In nucleotides, the CDR3 is TGTGCCAGCAGCCTACCGGGGGTGCAGCCCCAGCATTTT.